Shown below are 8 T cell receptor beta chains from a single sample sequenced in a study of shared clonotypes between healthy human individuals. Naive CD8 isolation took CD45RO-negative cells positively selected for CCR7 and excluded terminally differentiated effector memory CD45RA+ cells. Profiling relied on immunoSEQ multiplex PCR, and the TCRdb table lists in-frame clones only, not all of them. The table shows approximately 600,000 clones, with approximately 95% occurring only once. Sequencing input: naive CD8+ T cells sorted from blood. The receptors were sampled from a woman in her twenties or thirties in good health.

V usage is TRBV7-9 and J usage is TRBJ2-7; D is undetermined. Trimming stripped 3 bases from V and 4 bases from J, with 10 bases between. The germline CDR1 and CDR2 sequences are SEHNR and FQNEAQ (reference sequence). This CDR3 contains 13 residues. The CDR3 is CASSFTGLYEQYF. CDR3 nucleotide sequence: TGTGCCAGCAGCTTCACGGGTTTGTACGAGCAGTACTTC.

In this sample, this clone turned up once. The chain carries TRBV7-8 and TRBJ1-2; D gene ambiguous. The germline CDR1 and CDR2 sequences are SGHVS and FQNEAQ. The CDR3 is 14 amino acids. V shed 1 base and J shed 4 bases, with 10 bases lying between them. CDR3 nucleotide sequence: TGTGCCAGCAGCTTAGGGGGAACGGCCTATGGCTACACCTTC. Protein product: CASSLGGTAYGYTF.

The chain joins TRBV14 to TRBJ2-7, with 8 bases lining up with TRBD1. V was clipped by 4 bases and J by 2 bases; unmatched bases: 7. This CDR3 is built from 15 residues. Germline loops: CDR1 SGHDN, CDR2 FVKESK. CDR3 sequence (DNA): TGTGCCAGCAGCCGGGGGCAGGGGGCCGCCTACGAGCAGTACTTC. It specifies CASSRGQGAAYEQYF.

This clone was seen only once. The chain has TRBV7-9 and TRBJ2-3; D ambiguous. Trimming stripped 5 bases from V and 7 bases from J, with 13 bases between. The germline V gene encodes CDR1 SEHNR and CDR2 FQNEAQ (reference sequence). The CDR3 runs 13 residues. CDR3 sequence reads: CASSPPLVNTQYF. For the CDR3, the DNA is TGTGCCAGCAGCCCTCCGTTGGTGAATACGCAGTATTTT.

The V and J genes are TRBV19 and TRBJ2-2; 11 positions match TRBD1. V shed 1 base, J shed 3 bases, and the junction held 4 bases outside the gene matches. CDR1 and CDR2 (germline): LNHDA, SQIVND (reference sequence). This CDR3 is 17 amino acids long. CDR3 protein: CASSIAGQGADTGELFF. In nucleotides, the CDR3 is TGTGCCAGTAGTATAGCCGGACAGGGGGCGGACACCGGGGAGCTGTTTTTT.

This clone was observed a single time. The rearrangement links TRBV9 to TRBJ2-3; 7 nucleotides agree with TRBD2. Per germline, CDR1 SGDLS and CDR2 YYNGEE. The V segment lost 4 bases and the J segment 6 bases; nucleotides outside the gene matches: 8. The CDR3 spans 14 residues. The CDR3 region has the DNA TGTGCCAGCAGCCCGCCACCGGGGGGTGATACGCAGTATTTT. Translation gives CASSPPPGGDTQYF.

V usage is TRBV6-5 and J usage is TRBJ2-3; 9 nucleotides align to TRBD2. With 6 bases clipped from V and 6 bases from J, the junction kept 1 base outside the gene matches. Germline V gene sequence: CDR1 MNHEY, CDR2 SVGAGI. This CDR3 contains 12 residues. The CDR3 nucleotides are TGTGCCAGCAGGGGACTAGCTGATACGCAGTATTTT. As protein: CASRGLADTQYF.

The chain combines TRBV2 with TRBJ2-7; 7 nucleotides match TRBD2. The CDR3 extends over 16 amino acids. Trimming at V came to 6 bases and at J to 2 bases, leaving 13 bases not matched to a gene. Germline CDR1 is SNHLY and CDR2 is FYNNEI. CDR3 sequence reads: CASRTRLGGGTYEQYF. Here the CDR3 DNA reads TGTGCCAGCAGAACCAGATTGGGCGGGGGAACCTACGAGCAGTACTTC.